Following are 6 T cell receptor beta chains from one sample sequenced in a study of blood T cell repertoires in COVID-19. The data were produced by immunoSEQ multiplex PCR, yet TCRdb's version contains in-frame clones alone and is incomplete. The sample has more than 70,000 clones; less than 90% are singletons. The sequencing sample was made of peripheral blood. The receptors stem from a man in his sixties with acute or convalescent COVID-19.

The chain carries TRBV7-2 and TRBJ1-6, with D perhaps TRBD1 (6 bases). This CDR3 has 16 residues. The ends were cut back, 1 base at V and 10 bases at J, with 17 bases in the middle. Germline lookup yields CDR1 SGHTA and CDR2 FQGNSA. This CDR3 is CASSLEAGGGWSPLHF. The CDR3 DNA reads TGTGCCAGCAGCTTAGAGGCGGGGGGCGGCTGGTCACCCCTCCACTTT.

The V call is TRBV5-1, the J call TRBJ2-7; a possible D gene is TRBD2 (6 bases). V gave up 3 bases and J gave up 0 bases, with 7 bases separating them. The CDR3 is made up of 13 amino acids. Germline CDR1 and CDR2: SGHRS and YFSETQ. CDR3 DNA: TGCGCCAGCAGCTACGGGGGCTCCTACGAGCAGTACTTC. This sequence encodes CASSYGGSYEQYF.

The rearrangement uses TRBV19 and TRBJ1-4; perhaps TRBD1 as D (6 bases). V lost 8 bases to trimming and J lost 4 bases, with 14 bases between them. The CDR3 has 14 residues. Germline lookup yields CDR1 LNHDA and CDR2 SQIVND (reference sequence). The CDR3 bases are TGTGCCAGTGGATCAGGGGACCTTAATGAAAAACTGTTTTTT. Its translation is CASGSGDLNEKLFF. The full variable domain, its missing parts supplied by reference TRBV19 and TRBJ1-4, is DGGITQSPKYLFRKEGQNVTLSCEQNLNHDAMYWYRQDPGQGLRLIYYSQIVNDFQKGDIAEGYSVSREKKESFPLTVTSAQKNPTAFYLCASGSGDLNEKLFFGSGTQLSVL.

V is TRBV19 and J is TRBJ1-1, with 8 bases that match TRBD1. Looked up from germline, CDR1 is LNHDA and CDR2 is SQIVND (reference sequence). The CDR3 is made up of 13 amino acids. V trimming: 6 bases; J trimming: 5 bases; junction bases outside the gene matches: 5. CDR3 loop: CASRDRGKTEAFF. CDR3 in DNA: TGTGCCAGTAGAGACAGGGGAAAAACTGAAGCTTTCTTT.

The chain carries TRBV10-2 and TRBJ2-1; 11 bases align to TRBD2. Trimming at V came to 7 bases and at J to 4 bases, leaving 6 bases not matched to a gene. Germline V gene data show CDR1 as WSHSY and CDR2 as SAAADI. The CDR3 extends over 15 amino acids. DNA of the CDR3: TGCGCCAGCATCTCGACTAGCGGGATTTACAATGAGCAGTTCTTC. Translation gives CASISTSGIYNEQFF.

The genes are TRBV5-4 and TRBJ1-2, with D perhaps TRBD1 (5 bases). Deletions cut 5 bases from V and 2 bases from J, with 13 bases between. Germline CDR1 reads SGHNT; CDR2 reads YYREEE (reference sequence). This CDR3 comprises 14 residues. The CDR3, as DNA: TGTGCCAGCAGTCTTTCAGGGTACAACTATGGCTACACCTTC. This gives the protein CASSLSGYNYGYTF.